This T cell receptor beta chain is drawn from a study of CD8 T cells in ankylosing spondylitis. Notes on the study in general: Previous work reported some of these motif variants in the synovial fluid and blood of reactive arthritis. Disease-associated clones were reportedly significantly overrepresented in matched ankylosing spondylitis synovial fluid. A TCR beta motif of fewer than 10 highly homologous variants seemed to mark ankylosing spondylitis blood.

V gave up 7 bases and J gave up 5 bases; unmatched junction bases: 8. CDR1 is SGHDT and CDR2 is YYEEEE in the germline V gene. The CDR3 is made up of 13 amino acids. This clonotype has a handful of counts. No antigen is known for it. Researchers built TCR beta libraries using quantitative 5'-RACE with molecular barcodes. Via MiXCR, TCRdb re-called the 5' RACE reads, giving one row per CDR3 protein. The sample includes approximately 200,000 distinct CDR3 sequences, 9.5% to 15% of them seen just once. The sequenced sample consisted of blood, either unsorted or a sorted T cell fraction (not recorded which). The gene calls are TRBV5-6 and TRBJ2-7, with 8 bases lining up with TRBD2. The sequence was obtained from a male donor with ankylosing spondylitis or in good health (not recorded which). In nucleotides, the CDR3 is TGTGCCAGCGGACCTGGACTAGCCGACGAGCAGTACTTC. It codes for CASGPGLADEQYF.